This is a list of T cell receptor beta chains from one sample in a study of shared clonotypes between healthy human individuals. Data came from immunoSEQ multiplex PCR; TCRdb stores just in-frame clones and leaves some out. This sample has about 820,000 clones, with about 91% found just once. The sample was naive CD8+ T cells sorted from blood. Receptors originate from a young man in good health. CDR3s include the opening cysteine and the closing phenylalanine or tryptophan. The D gene is left open where the match is weak. Where a row states a size, it is once, few, many or the class of an expanded clone; other rows omit it.

size: .
J: TRBJ1-5
V: TRBV15
D: TRBD1
DNA: TGTGCCACCAGCAGACAGGGGGGTGGCAATCAGCCCCAGCATTTT
CDR3: CATSRQGGGNQPQHF

size: once
J: TRBJ2-1
V: TRBV5-4
D: .
DNA: TGTGCCAGCAGCTTGGTTAGCAGAAGCTACAATGAGCAGTTCTTC
CDR3: CASSLVSRSYNEQFF

size: .
J: TRBJ2-7
V: TRBV14
D: TRBD1
DNA: TGTGCCAGCAGCCAAGGAACAGGGGGCATGCCATACGAGCAGTACTTC
CDR3: CASSQGTGGMPYEQYF

size: .
J: TRBJ2-5
V: TRBV7-6
D: .
DNA: TGTGCCAGCAGCCTGGTTCAGGGTGCAGAGACCCAGTACTTC
CDR3: CASSLVQGAETQYF

size: .
J: TRBJ1-3
V: TRBV7-5
D: .
DNA: TGTGCCAGAAGCTTCCTCTGTCCTGGAAACACCATATATTTT
CDR3: CARSFLCPGNTIYF

size: .
J: TRBJ2-1
V: TRBV7-8
D: .
DNA: TGTGCCAGCAGCCCCCGGGCGGCAGCCTACAATGAGCAGTTCTTC
CDR3: CASSPRAAAYNEQFF

size: .
J: TRBJ1-4
V: TRBV7-9
D: .
DNA: TGTGCCAGCAGCTTATGGGGGAGGGGCCCGAAGGGTGAAAAACTGTTTTTT
CDR3: CASSLWGRGPKGEKLFF

size: .
J: TRBJ1-4
V: TRBV7-2
D: .
DNA: TGTGCCAGCAGCTTAGAAAACCGGGACTTCGAAAAACTGTTTTTT
CDR3: CASSLENRDFEKLFF

size: .
J: TRBJ2-7
V: TRBV7-9
D: .
DNA: TGTGCCAGCAGCTCAAGCGGGTTGGCCTACGAGCAGTACTTC
CDR3: CASSSSGLAYEQYF

size: once
J: TRBJ2-5
V: TRBV28
D: .
DNA: TGTGCCACCGTCGAACGAATACAAGAGACCCAGTACTTC
CDR3: CATVERIQETQYF

size: .
J: TRBJ2-7
V: TRBV9
D: TRBD2
DNA: TGTGCCAGCAGCGTAGGGCTAGCGGGTAGCTCCTACGAGCAGTACTTC
CDR3: CASSVGLAGSSYEQYF

size: .
J: TRBJ1-1
V: TRBV19
D: .
DNA: TGTGCCAGTAGTATGAGCTTCGGCAGGGAAAACACTGAAGCTTTCTTT
CDR3: CASSMSFGRENTEAFF

size: .
J: TRBJ2-7
V: TRBV5-6
D: .
DNA: TGTGCCAGCAACTCCCAGGCTGGCTACGAGCAGTACTTC
CDR3: CASNSQAGYEQYF

size: once
J: TRBJ2-1
V: TRBV7-9
D: .
DNA: TGTGCCAGCAGCTTGGTGGAGAGCTCCTACAATGAGCAGTTCTTC
CDR3: CASSLVESSYNEQFF

size: .
J: TRBJ2-1
V: TRBV11-2
D: .
DNA: TGTGCCAGCAGCCAAGTCTGGGTGCCCGGGTACAATGAGCAGTTCTTC
CDR3: CASSQVWVPGYNEQFF

size: once
J: TRBJ1-5
V: TRBV7-9
D: TRBD1
DNA: TGTGCCAGCAGCCCCCGGGACAGGGGGCTTAGCAATCAGCCCCAGCATTTT
CDR3: CASSPRDRGLSNQPQHF

size: .
J: TRBJ1-5
V: TRBV27
D: .
DNA: TGTGCCAGCAGGATCAGGGGTGGCAATCAGCCCCAGCATTTT
CDR3: CASRIRGGNQPQHF

size: .
J: TRBJ2-3
V: TRBV4-3
D: TRBD2
DNA: TGCGCCAGCAGCCTCAGCGGGGGGCTTAGCACAGATACGCAGTATTTT
CDR3: CASSLSGGLSTDTQYF

size: .
J: TRBJ2-1
V: TRBV6-6
D: .
DNA: TGTGCCAGCAGTTACCCCTCTGAGGGGGGCAATGAGCAGTTCTTC
CDR3: CASSYPSEGGNEQFF

size: .
J: TRBJ2-2
V: TRBV7-2
D: TRBD2
DNA: TGTGCCAGCAGCCTAAGTGGGACTAGCGGGGGGGAGCTGTTTTTT
CDR3: CASSLSGTSGGELFF

size: few
J: TRBJ1-5
V: TRBV5-4
D: .
DNA: TGTGCCAGCAGCTTGAACGGGGAGCCCCAGCATTTT
CDR3: CASSLNGEPQHF

size: .
J: TRBJ2-7
V: TRBV27
D: TRBD2
DNA: TGTGCCAGCAGTTCATACCCCAGCGGGAGGGCCTCGAGGGAGCAGTACTTC
CDR3: CASSSYPSGRASREQYF

size: many
J: TRBJ2-7
V: TRBV29-1
D: TRBD1
DNA: TGCAGCGCTGGGGGCGCAGGGGGCTCCTACGAGCAGTACTTC
CDR3: CSAGGAGGSYEQYF